Described below is a single T cell receptor beta chain sequence and its context. The antigen remains undetermined. This record belongs to a study of OX40 agonist ivuxolimab in advanced cancers. The overall study: The patients' treatment was ivuxolimab, an agonistic anti-OX40 (CD134) antibody. Dose-escalation subjects each had hepatocellular carcinoma, melanoma, renal cell or head and neck cancer. Whole-study findings and limits: Clonal expansion from baseline to week 6 occurred in both CD4+ and CD8+ T cells. Determination of antigen specificity was not performed for the expanded peripheral T cells.

The CDR3 has 13 residues. The junction had 4 bases not matched to a gene; V was cut back by 4 bases and J by 7 bases. Germline V gene sequence: CDR1 SGHNT, CDR2 YYREEE (reference sequence). Profiling relied on immunoSEQ multiplex PCR, and the TCRdb table lists in-frame clones only, not all of them. This sample has roughly 65,000 clones, with around 90% found just once. The material was CD4+ or CD8+ T cells sorted from blood, obtained in a trial of the OX40 agonist ivuxolimab. J is TRBJ1-2 and V is TRBV5-4; 10 nucleotides agree with TRBD1. The sequence was obtained from an adult with an advanced solid tumor such as melanoma, head and neck, liver or kidney cancer. The CDR3: CASSLTGGSGYTF. The DNA of the CDR3 is TGTGCCAGCAGCCTGACAGGGGGCTCTGGCTACACCTTC.